This TCR beta chain was identified during a study of shared clonotypes between healthy human individuals. Worth noting for this clone: What it recognizes is unknown.

The authors divided CD4+ cells into CD45RA+ naive and CD45RA-negative memory subsets. Deep-level assay runs were performed. The authors distributed each subset's genomic DNA evenly over several immunoSEQ plates. Assay used: immunoSEQ multiplex PCR; TCRdb lists only in-frame clones, some missing. Of some 2,000,000 clones in the sample, roughly 94% were seen once. Study conclusions and caveats: Clonotypes that were shared across a few donors made up around 5% of naive CD4 clonotypes.

The CDR3 is 14 amino acids. CDR1 is MNHNS and CDR2 is SASEGT in the germline V gene. V lost 5 bases and J lost 7; bases outside the gene matches: 3. The receptor's source is a man aged 18 to 29 in good health. Sample: naive CD4+ T cells sorted from blood. Subset reported: CD45RA+ positively selected. The rearrangement uses TRBV6-1 and TRBJ2-1, with 12 bases aligning to TRBD2. The CDR3 DNA reads TGTGCCAGCAGTCCTCTAGCGGGAGGGAATGAGCAGTTCTTC. This translates into CASSPLAGGNEQFF.